This TCR beta chain is from a study of cytomegalovirus exposure and HLA in healthy donors. Overall study findings and caveats: TCR beta V- and J-gene trimming was later associated with a missense DCLRE1C variant. Highest at DRB1 and lowest at HLA-C, TCR association rates differed among HLA loci in a later analysis.

A word on this clone: As yet, its antigen is unknown.

Germline-derived CDR1 and CDR2 are SQVTM and ANQGSEA. The CDR3 covers 14 residues. Trimming pared 6 bases from V and 0 bases from J, leaving 13 bases between. 60 Vbeta and 13 Jbeta primers were used in PCR. Using immunoSEQ multiplex PCR, the repertoire was profiled, and TCRdb retains in-frame clones only, with some absent. The sample consists of some 130,000 clones, roughly 79% of them appearing once. This sequence was found in a woman aged 40 to 55 in good health and CMV-seronegative. The specimen sequenced was PBMCs. The chain combines TRBV29-1 with TRBJ2-3; a weak D match, TRBD1 (6 bases). In DNA, the CDR3 is TGCAGCGTCACGGACAGTTCTAGCACAGATACGCAGTATTTT. Residues: CSVTDSSSTDTQYF.